What follows are 18 T cell receptor beta chains derived from one specimen sequenced in a study of regulatory T cells in long-lasting Graves disease. This sample's time point: persistent/refractory GD, antithyroid drugs over 5 years with positive TRAb. There was RNA extracted from PBMCs, and the TCR library was made from it. The TCR beta library used iRepertoire HTBI primers with Arm-PCR amplification of CDR3. TCRdb analysed the multiplex PCR reads with MiXCR anew, one entry per CDR3 protein. Altogether roughly 450,000 distinct CDR3 sequences are present, about 20% being singletons, with the ten largest covering 7.8%. Sequenced here: peripheral blood mononuclear cells (PBMCs), sampled when the disease was refractory, from a patient treated with antithyroid drugs. The receptors originated from a female donor with Graves disease.

The rearrangement links TRBV20-1 to TRBJ2-7; no reliable D call. CDR1 and CDR2 (germline): DFQATT, SNEGSKA (reference sequence). The CDR3 sequence is 13 residues long. The ends were cut back, 4 bases at V and 2 bases at J, with 12 bases in the middle. The CDR3 DNA follows: TGCAGTGCTATTTCGCTGGTCGCCTACGAGCAGTACTTC. Protein product: CSAISLVAYEQYF.

This clonotype has ten or more counts. The germline gene is not matched at one end of the junction; a read error may be the cause. The chain employs TRBV14 and TRBJ2-5; perhaps TRBD2 as D (6 bases). The CDR3 is made up of 13 amino acids. Germline CDR1 and CDR2: SGHDN and FVKESK. The CDR3 is CASSQAGRETQYF. The CDR3 DNA is TGTGCCAGCAGTCAAGCGGGTAGAGAGACCCAGTACTTC. Using reference TRBV14 and TRBJ2-5 for the parts outside the CDR3, the full variable domain is EAGVTQFPSHSVIEKGQTVTLRCDPISGHDNLYWYRRVMGKEIKFLLHFVKESKQDESGMPNNRFLAERTGGTYSTLKVQPAELEDSGVYFCASSQAGRETQYFGPGTRLLVL.

The table lists this clonotype with a few counts. The chain recombines TRBV6-2 or TRBV6-3 with TRBJ1-1, with D perhaps TRBD1 (5 bases). V was trimmed by 5 bases and J by 11 bases, leaving 15 bases between them. The CDR3 runs 12 residues. From germline, CDR1 is MNHEY and CDR2 SVGEGT. The CDR3 DNA is TGTGCCAGCAGTGAATGGCCAGGGTTGGCTTTCTTT. It codes for CASSEWPGLAFF.

This clonotype showed up just a few times. This CDR3 is CASSYGGESRETQYF. The CDR3 DNA reads TGCGCCAGCAGCTACGGGGGGGAGTCGAGAGAGACCCAGTACTTC. The rearrangement links TRBV5-1 to TRBJ2-5; 8 bases align to TRBD2. The V gene end was trimmed by 3 bases and the J gene end by 4 bases; junction bases not matched to a gene: 8. There are 15 residues in the CDR3. The germline gives CDR1 SGHRS, CDR2 YFSETQ.

This clonotype was found many times. This rearrangement joins TRBV19 to TRBJ1-2; D gene uncertain. Germline CDR1 is LNHDA and CDR2 is SQIVND (reference sequence). The ends were cut back, 8 bases at V and 4 bases at J, with 11 bases in the middle. This CDR3 region has 12 residues. DNA of the CDR3: TGTGCCAGTCAGACATTGGGCTATGGCTACACCTTC. This codes for CASQTLGYGYTF.

This clonotype has only a few counts. The chain joins TRBV7-3 to TRBJ1-2, with D possibly being TRBD1 (5 bases). The V gene's germline CDR1 is SGHTA and CDR2 FQGTGA. The CDR3 has 9 amino acids. V lost 6 bases, J lost 12 bases, and 8 bases lay in between. The CDR3 nucleotides read TGTGCCAGCAGAGGGGCCAACACCTTC. Its protein is CASRGANTF.

The chain joins TRBV20-1 to TRBJ2-3, with TRBD2 matching 14 bases. Germline loops: CDR1 DFQATT, CDR2 SNEGSKA (reference sequence). V dropped 3 bases and J dropped 7; count of bases not matched to a gene: 18. The CDR3 is 19 residues long. CDR3 bases: TGCAGTGCTAGCCCGACGGGACTAGCGGGAGTTGCGAGGAGGAATACGCAGTATTTT. Its protein product is CSASPTGLAGVARRNTQYF.

The V gene is TRBV6-1, the J gene TRBJ2-2, with TRBD1 matching 10 bases. The germline V gene encodes CDR1 MNHNS and CDR2 SASEGT. The CDR3 has 13 residues. CDR3 bases: TGTGCTATAGGGGACAGGGGACCCGGGGAGCTGTTTTTT. Its protein is CAIGDRGPGELFF.

A few counts support this clonotype. The chain has TRBV7-2 and TRBJ2-4, with 8 bases that match TRBD1. Trimming at V came to 6 bases and at J to 3 bases, leaving 10 bases not matched to a gene. The CDR3 has 16 amino acids. The germline V gene has CDR1 SGHTA and CDR2 FQGNSA. The CDR3 here is CASRRTGGLDKNIQYF. The CDR3 DNA reads TGTGCCAGCAGACGTACAGGGGGATTGGACAAAAACATTCAGTACTTC.

The table lists this clonotype with a few counts. The chain uses TRBV13 and TRBJ1-2; D is uncertain. Germline-derived CDR1 and CDR2 are PRHDT and FYEKMQ (reference sequence). CDR3 length equals 14 residues. V was trimmed by 0 bases and J by 6 bases, leaving 11 bases between them. The CDR3 sequence is CASSLGHRDDGYTF. The CDR3 DNA reads as TGTGCCAGCAGCTTAGGACACCGAGATGATGGCTACACCTTC.

The sample holds many counts of this clonotype. The J gene is TRBJ2-2, the V gene TRBV5-1; 10 bases map to TRBD2. This CDR3 is 18 amino acids long. V shed 2 bases, J shed 0 bases, and the junction held 7 bases outside the gene matches. The germline gives CDR1 SGHRS, CDR2 YFSETQ. CDR3 nucleotide sequence: TGCGCCAGCAGCTTACGGACTAGCGGTTACGCGAACACCGGGGAGCTGTTTTTT. Its translation: CASSLRTSGYANTGELFF.

This clonotype was counted only a few times. The chain employs TRBV2 and TRBJ2-7; TRBD2 aligns across 11 bases. The V and J ends lost 3 bases and 0 bases, in that order; junction bases with no gene match: 4. Germline values: CDR1 SNHLY, CDR2 FYNNEI. This CDR3 comprises 16 residues. This CDR3 is CASSDPGTSGSYEQYF. DNA for the CDR3: TGTGCCAGCAGTGACCCCGGGACTAGCGGCTCCTACGAGCAGTACTTC.

This clonotype was seen repeatedly, ten times or more. The rearrangement joins TRBV30 to TRBJ1-2; no definite D call. The germline V gene encodes CDR1 GTSNPN and CDR2 SVGIG (reference sequence). The CDR3 covers 12 residues. V gave up 4 bases and J gave up 0 bases, with 6 bases separating them. DNA of the CDR3: TGTGCCTGGAATATGGCTAACTATGGCTACACCTTC. Translated, it gives CAWNMANYGYTF.

This clonotype was observed a few times. This chain connects TRBV29-1 to TRBJ2-2; TRBD2 agrees at 9 bases. The trim removed 3 bases at V and 2 bases at J, leaving 4 bases unmatched. CDR1 is SQVTM and CDR2 is ANQGSEA in the germline V gene. The CDR3 runs 15 residues. CDR3 amino acids: CSVERREGNTGELFF. The CDR3 nucleotides are TGCAGCGTTGAGAGGCGGGAGGGCAACACCGGGGAGCTGTTTTTT.

The V and J genes are TRBV27 and TRBJ2-2; 13 positions match TRBD2. CDR3 length equals 17 residues. Germline values: CDR1 MNHEY, CDR2 SMNVEV (reference sequence). V trimming: 6 bases; J trimming: 2 bases; junction bases outside the gene matches: 6. The CDR3 spells CASRTGLAGFNTGELFF. The CDR3 nucleotides read TGTGCCAGCAGAACGGGACTAGCGGGGTTTAACACCGGGGAGCTGTTTTTT.

This clonotype showed up just a few times. The J gene is TRBJ1-2, the V gene TRBV29-1; D call uncertain. The CDR3 is made up of 13 amino acids. Germline CDR1 SQVTM, CDR2 ANQGSEA. Deletions cut 2 bases from V and 3 bases from J, with 10 bases between. CDR3 bases: TGCAGCGTTGAACCGGTCAGCGACTATGGCTACACCTTC. Its translation: CSVEPVSDYGYTF.

This clonotype came up many times. The chain uses TRBV2 and TRBJ2-7, with a possible D match to TRBD2 (5 bases). From germline, CDR1 is SNHLY and CDR2 FYNNEI. V was clipped by 2 bases and J by 2 bases, with 13 bases between them. This CDR3 is 15 amino acids long. The chain's CDR3 is CASSESEESTYEQYF. The CDR3 coding sequence is TGTGCCAGCAGTGAATCGGAGGAGTCGACCTACGAGCAGTACTTC.

This sequence joins TRBV6-1 and TRBJ1-2, with D possibly TRBD1 on 5 matching bases. This CDR3 contains 13 residues. V lost 10 bases and J 3 bases, leaving 15 bases between the germline ends. Germline assignment: CDR1 MNHNS and CDR2 SASEGT. CDR3 in amino acids: CATRVFRDYGYTF. DNA for the CDR3: TGTGCCACCAGGGTCTTCCGGGACTATGGCTACACCTTC.